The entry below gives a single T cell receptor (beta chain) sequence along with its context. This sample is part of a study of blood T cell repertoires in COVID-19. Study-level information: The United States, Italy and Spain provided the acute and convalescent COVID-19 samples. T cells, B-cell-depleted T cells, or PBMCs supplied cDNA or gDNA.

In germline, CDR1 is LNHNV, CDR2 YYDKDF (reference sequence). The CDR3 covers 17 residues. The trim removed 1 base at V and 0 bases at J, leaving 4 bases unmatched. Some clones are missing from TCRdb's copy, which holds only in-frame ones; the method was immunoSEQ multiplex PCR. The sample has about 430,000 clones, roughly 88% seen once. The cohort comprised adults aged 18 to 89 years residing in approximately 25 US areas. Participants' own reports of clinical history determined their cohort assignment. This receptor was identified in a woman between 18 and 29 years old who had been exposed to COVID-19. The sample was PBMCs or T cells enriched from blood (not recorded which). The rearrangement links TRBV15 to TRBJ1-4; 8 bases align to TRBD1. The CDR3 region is CATSRADRGATNEKLFF. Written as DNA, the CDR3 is TGTGCCACCAGCAGAGCCGACAGGGGTGCAACTAATGAAAAACTGTTTTTT.